These 24 T cell receptor beta chains came from one sample sequenced in a study of T cell changes during pregnancy in multiple sclerosis. This table comes from immunoSEQ multiplex PCR, and its TCRdb copy is limited to in-frame clones, with some not included. The sample has around 48,000 clones; approximately 92% are singletons. Sequencing was performed on CD4+ T cells from peripheral blood mononuclear cells, taken in the third trimester of pregnancy. These receptors came from a female donor with multiple sclerosis, enrolled in a pregnancy study.

The genes are TRBV7-6 and TRBJ2-1, with TRBD1 matching over 9 bases. Germline V lookup: CDR1 SGHVS, CDR2 FNYEAQ. Trimming took 3 bases from V and 8 from J; bases not matched to a gene: 8. The CDR3 length is 15 residues. The CDR3 DNA reads TGTGCCAGCAGCTTTTCCGGGACAGGGACCCATGAGCAGTTCTTC. It yields the protein CASSFSGTGTHEQFF.

DNA of the CDR3: TGTGCCAGCAGGAAAGCGGGGCAAGAGACCCAGTACTTC. Protein product: CASRKAGQETQYF. The rearrangement uses TRBV28 and TRBJ2-5, with 7 positions matching TRBD2. The CDR3 is made up of 13 amino acids. After removal of 6 bases from V and 2 bases from J, the junction contained 3 bases not matched to a gene. The germline V gene encodes CDR1 MDHEN and CDR2 SYDVKM.

This clone was counted between two and nine times. The chain combines TRBV6-1 with TRBJ1-2, with D possibly being TRBD1 (5 bases). Germline assignment: CDR1 MNHNS and CDR2 SASEGT. CDR3 length: 11 residues. Trimming took off 6 bases at V and 8 bases at J, with 10 bases between the two ends. The CDR3 DNA reads as TGTGCCAGCAGGGGGCAGATAGGCTACACCTTC. This gives the protein CASRGQIGYTF.

V and J are TRBV5-6 and TRBJ2-3; 8 nucleotides line up with TRBD2. Germline trimming cut 1 base from V and 9 bases from J; bases unmatched to any gene: 13. CDR1 is SGHDT, CDR2 YYEEEE, per germline. This CDR3 contains 16 residues. DNA for the CDR3: TGTGCCAGCAGCTTGCCCGGGAGCGGGAGTGTAGGCACGCAGTATTTT. Protein sequence: CASSLPGSGSVGTQYF. The variable domain in full, completed from reference TRBV5-6 and TRBJ2-3, reads DAGVTQSPTHLIKTRGQQVTLRCSPKSGHDTVSWYQQALGQGPQFIFQYYEEEERQRGNFPDRFSGHQFPNYSSELNVNALLLGDSALYLCASSLPGSGSVGTQYFGPGTRLTVL.

The chain carries TRBV5-1 and TRBJ1-4; no definite D call. Germline CDR1 SGHRS, CDR2 YFSETQ. This CDR3 region has 16 residues. Trimming removed 0 bases from V and 7 bases from J, with 16 bases in between. CDR3 coding DNA: TGCGCCAGCAGCTTGGCCACGCGAGACGCAGGTGAAAAACTGTTTTTT. Encoded protein: CASSLATRDAGEKLFF.

This clone was recorded only once. The chain employs TRBV18 and TRBJ1-2; D possibly corresponds to TRBD1 (5 bases). The CDR3 has 13 amino acids. The V end was cut by 3 bases, the J end by 2 bases, with 7 bases between. Germline assignment: CDR1 KGHSH and CDR2 LQKENI. CDR3 residues: CASSPTGNYGYTF. The CDR3 DNA follows: TGTGCCAGCTCACCTACAGGAAACTATGGCTACACCTTC.

The chain combines TRBV7-8 with TRBJ2-5, with 8 bases lining up with TRBD2. Germline CDR1 is SGHVS and CDR2 is FQNEAQ. The trim removed 2 bases at V and 5 bases at J, leaving 7 bases unmatched. The CDR3 spans 15 residues. This CDR3 reads CASSLNRGLVETQYF. The CDR3 DNA is TGTGCCAGCAGCTTAAATCGGGGACTAGTCGAGACCCAGTACTTC.

This chain links TRBV5-1 with TRBJ2-5, with 7 bases lining up with TRBD2. The CDR3 length is 15 residues. V lost 1 base, J lost 1 base, and 4 bases stayed unmatched. Germline V CDR1 and CDR2: SGHRS, YFSETQ. CDR3 region: CASSLRGVGQETQYF. The CDR3 DNA is TGCGCCAGCAGCTTGCGGGGGGTTGGCCAAGAGACCCAGTACTTC.

This chain connects TRBV18 to TRBJ2-1, with TRBD1 matching over 9 bases. J gave up 6 bases and V 3 bases, and 9 bases lay outside the gene matches. The CDR3 is made up of 16 amino acids. Germline V gene data show CDR1 as KGHSH and CDR2 as LQKENI. CDR3 coding DNA: TGTGCCAGCTCACCTAGATCGGGACAGGGAAGCAATGAGCAGTTCTTC. This encodes CASSPRSGQGSNEQFF. The entire variable domain, with the rest obtained from reference TRBV18 and TRBJ2-1, is as follows: NAGVMQNPRHLVRRRGQEARLRCSPMKGHSHVYWYRQLPEEGLKFMVYLQKENIIDESGMPKERFSAEFPKEGPSILRIQQVVRGDSAAYFCASSPRSGQGSNEQFFGPGTRLTVL.

The DNA for the CDR3 is TGTGCCAGCGGACGGGACAGCTACTACGAGCAGTACTTC. Protein sequence: CASGRDSYYEQYF. The J gene is TRBJ2-7, the V gene TRBV6-1, with TRBD1 identical over 7 bases. The V segment lost 8 bases and the J segment 3 bases; nucleotides outside the gene matches: 7. Germline CDR1 reads MNHNS; CDR2 reads SASEGT. The CDR3 runs 13 residues.

This rearrangement joins TRBV18 to TRBJ2-2; D is ambiguous. The CDR3 runs 11 residues. Per the germline V gene, CDR1 is KGHSH and CDR2 is LQKENI. The ends were cut back, 3 bases at V and 8 bases at J, with 4 bases in the middle. The CDR3 protein is CASSPAGELFF. Here the CDR3 DNA reads TGTGCCAGCTCACCGGCAGGGGAGCTGTTTTTT.

The J gene is TRBJ2-7, the V gene TRBV7-8; D gene unclear. The germline V and J ends were trimmed by 5 bases and 3 bases, with 11 bases remaining between them. Germline loops: CDR1 SGHVS, CDR2 FQNEAQ. The CDR3 totals 13 residues. This CDR3 is CASSQGRSYEQYF. The CDR3 nucleotides are TGTGCCAGCAGCCAAGGTAGGAGCTACGAGCAGTACTTC.

The gene calls are TRBV27 and TRBJ2-7; a weak D match, TRBD2 (6 bases). Germline loops: CDR1 MNHEY, CDR2 SMNVEV (reference sequence). V was pared by 7 bases and J by 6 bases, with 22 bases between. The CDR3 has 15 residues. CDR3 residues: CASTQWGVGRGEQYF. The CDR3 bases are TGTGCCAGCACCCAATGGGGGGTCGGAAGGGGCGAGCAGTACTTC.

This clone was counted a single time. This rearrangement joins TRBV6-5 to TRBJ1-1; D is unresolved. This CDR3 has 14 residues. Trimming pared 5 bases from V and 1 base from J, leaving 11 bases between. CDR1 and CDR2 from the germline V gene are MNHEY and SVGAGI. DNA for the CDR3: TGTGCCAGCAGTACTTTCAACCAGAACACTGAAGCTTTCTTT. Translation gives CASSTFNQNTEAFF.

CDR3 amino acids: CASSLRQGGNQPQHF. The CDR3 DNA is TGTGCCAGCAGCTTACGACAGGGGGGCAATCAGCCCCAGCATTTT. This chain joins TRBV7-6 and TRBJ1-5; 9 bases are a match to TRBD1. After removal of 2 bases from V and 2 bases from J, the junction contained 1 base not matched to a gene. The CDR3 sequence is 15 residues long. Germline CDR1 is SGHVS and CDR2 is FNYEAQ.

V is TRBV5-1 and J is TRBJ2-1, with TRBD2 matching over 16 bases. J lost 7 bases, V lost 3 bases, and 10 bases had no gene match. Germline V gene sequence: CDR1 SGHRS, CDR2 YFSETQ. This CDR3 comprises 18 residues. The CDR3 bases are TGCGCCAGCAGCTCGGGACTAGCGGGAGGGCCGATAGCTAATGAGCAGTTCTTC. The encoded protein is CASSSGLAGGPIANEQFF. The entire variable domain, with the rest obtained from reference TRBV5-1 and TRBJ2-1, is as follows: KAGVTQTPRYLIKTRGQQVTLSCSPISGHRSVSWYQQTPGQGLQFLFEYFSETQRNKGNFPGRFSGRQFSNSRSEMNVSTLELGDSALYLCASSSGLAGGPIANEQFFGPGTRLTVL.

The chain is built from TRBV27 and TRBJ2-2, with TRBD2 as a possible D gene (5 bases). V lost 4 bases to trimming and J lost 6 bases, with 9 bases between them. Germline assignment: CDR1 MNHEY and CDR2 SMNVEV (reference sequence). The CDR3 extends over 13 amino acids. In DNA form, the CDR3 reads TGTGCCAGCAGTTCCACCGGGGCCGGGGAGCTGTTTTTT. It yields the protein CASSSTGAGELFF.

The chain carries TRBV4-3 and TRBJ2-7, with a possible D match to TRBD2 (5 bases). Germline V gives CDR1 LGHNA, CDR2 YSLEER. V was clipped by 0 bases and J by 6 bases, with 9 bases between them. The length of the CDR3 is 13 residues. CDR3 region: CASSQDPRGEQYF. CDR3 bases: TGCGCCAGCAGCCAAGATCCCCGGGGCGAGCAGTACTTC.

This clone was observed a single time. The genes are TRBV18 and TRBJ2-5, with D maybe TRBD1 (6 bases). The V end was cut by 5 bases, the J end by 5 bases, with 15 bases between. CDR3 length equals 14 residues. CDR1 is KGHSH and CDR2 is LQKENI in the germline V gene. The CDR3 bases are TGTGCCAGCTCATCCACACAGGGAAGGGAGACCCAGTACTTC. Protein product: CASSSTQGRETQYF.

DNA for the CDR3: TGTGCCAGCAGTTACCTCGACAGGCCTCGGCGAACCCAGTACTTC. Amino acids: CASSYLDRPRRTQYF. V usage is TRBV28 and J usage is TRBJ2-5; D is perhaps TRBD1 (6 bases). The CDR3 is 15 amino acids. Trimming took 4 bases from V and 8 from J, leaving 20 bases between them. Germline CDR1 and CDR2: MDHEN and SYDVKM.

This chain connects TRBV11-2 to TRBJ1-1; no clear D. The V end was cut by 3 bases, the J end by 1 base, with 3 bases between. This CDR3 contains 12 residues. Germline-derived CDR1 and CDR2 are SGHAT and FQNNGV. The CDR3 coding sequence is TGTGCCAGCAGCTTCGGGAACACTGAAGCTTTCTTT. It is translated as CASSFGNTEAFF.

CDR3 sequence reads: CASSIAYDLGTEAFF. For the CDR3, the DNA is TGTGCCAGTAGTATAGCCTACGACTTAGGAACTGAAGCTTTCTTT. The chain combines TRBV19 with TRBJ1-1; D unclear. This CDR3 has 15 amino acids. Trimming pared 1 base from V and 5 bases from J, leaving 14 bases between. Germline loops: CDR1 LNHDA, CDR2 SQIVND (reference sequence).

The chain employs TRBV2 and TRBJ2-3; 12 bases are shared with TRBD2. Germline V gene data show CDR1 as SNHLY and CDR2 as FYNNEI. The CDR3 is made up of 16 amino acids. Unmatched junction bases numbered 10, after V lost 6 bases and J lost 6 bases. In nucleotides, the CDR3 is TGTGCCAGCAGAGCTCCTAGCGGGAGGGCCGTCGATACGCAGTATTTT. Its protein product is CASRAPSGRAVDTQYF.

The chain recombines TRBV5-1 with TRBJ2-7; 8 positions agree with TRBD1. Trimming at V came to 0 bases and at J to 2 bases, leaving 10 bases not matched to a gene. From germline, CDR1 is SGHRS and CDR2 YFSETQ. This CDR3 region has 17 residues. CDR3 loop: CASSLAEGGTGPYEQYF. The CDR3 nucleotides are TGCGCCAGCAGCTTGGCCGAGGGTGGGACAGGCCCCTACGAGCAGTACTTC.